This T cell receptor beta chain derives from a study of T-cell memory formation after mild COVID-19. Whole-study findings and limits: That cross-reactive memory joined was suggested by some responding clones appearing in pre-infection memory. Clones that shrank (day 15 to 85) were balanced CD4/CD8, whereas later expanders leaned CD4+.

Worth noting for this clonotype: Its antigen is currently unknown.

Germline CDR1 and CDR2: ENHRY and SYGVKD. V gave up 2 bases and J gave up 6 bases, with 14 bases separating them. The CDR3 has 14 amino acids. Constant-segment primers served in 5'RACE that generated TCR alpha and TCR beta cDNA libraries bearing sample barcodes and UMIs. A single record per CDR3 protein comes from TCRdb applying MiXCR to the 5' RACE reads. The sample consists of hundreds of thousands of distinct CDR3 sequences, approximately 15% of them appearing once. This TCR was recovered from a man in his late teens or twenties who had mild COVID-19 (a few samples of this study predate the infection). Cell type and time point are not known. The rearrangement joins TRBV10-3 to TRBJ2-7; D may be TRBD1 (6 bases). Sequencing was performed on PBMCs or a T cell subset sorted from them (not recorded which). The CDR3 is CAISEARGDIEQYV. CDR3 bases: TGTGCCATCAGTGAGGCCAGGGGCGACATCGAGCAGTACGTC.